Described below is a single TCR beta chain sequence and its context. Its cognate antigen is unknown. The method was immunoSEQ multiplex PCR; TCRdb's version includes in-frame clones alone and lacks a portion of them. Among approximately 120,000 clones, approximately 90% were seen once, and the ten largest hold 0.81%. The data stem from a study of OX40 agonist ivuxolimab in advanced cancers. Turning to the study itself: Patients' therapy was ivuxolimab, an antibody that acts as an agonist of OX40 (CD134).

Germline V gene data show CDR1 as SGHTS and CDR2 as YDEGEE. V was cut by 2 bases and J by 6 bases, with 12 bases left in between. The CDR3 has 14 amino acids. General study findings and limits: Relative to CD4+ cells, CD8+ T cells on average had more expanded clones.

The material was CD4+ or CD8+ T cells sorted from blood, obtained in a trial of the OX40 agonist ivuxolimab. The chain employs TRBV5-8 and TRBJ1-5; D remains unclear. This clonotype originated in an adult with an advanced solid tumor such as melanoma, head and neck, liver or kidney cancer. The CDR3: CASSLGSSRQPQHF. The CDR3 region has the DNA TGTGCCAGCAGCTTAGGTTCTTCGCGTCAGCCCCAGCATTTT.